These T cell receptor beta chains were read from a single sample in a study of radiation and T cells in renal cell carcinoma. The data were produced by immunoSEQ multiplex PCR, yet TCRdb's version contains in-frame clones alone and is incomplete. The data contain roughly 80,000 clones, 86% of them seen just once; the ten biggest clones take up about 23%. The source material was blood, sampled from a patient whose treatment included radiotherapy and nephrectomy. These receptors all come from a woman aged 45 to 65 with renal cell carcinoma. The CDR3 runs from the conserved cysteine through the conserved F or W. Each record gives: V gene, clone size, D gene, J gene, CDR3 DNA, CDR3 protein. A D gene is named only where the DNA matches it firmly. The size entry is marked missing in some rows and otherwise reads once, few, many or a size class.

TRBV6-5	NA	TRBD1	TRBJ1-5	TGTGCCAGCAGCCAAACAGGGGGCAGAAATCAGCCCCAGCATTTT	CASSQTGGRNQPQHF
TRBV7-2	NA	TRBD2	TRBJ2-6	TGTGCCAGCAGCTTTAGGATAGCGGGAATTAGCTCTGGGGCCAACGTCCTGACTTTC	CASSFRIAGISSGANVLTF
TRBV28	NA	NA	TRBJ1-3	TGTGCCAGCAGTTTAACTCTTAAGGGGGGTCAGGGAAACACCATATATTTT	CASSLTLKGGQGNTIYF
TRBV19	few	NA	TRBJ1-1	TGTGCCAGTAGTATAGAGCGAGAGCCAGCTTTCTTT	CASSIEREPAFF
TRBV19	NA	NA	TRBJ1-6	TGTGCCAGTAGTAGGCAGAAAGACAATTCACCCCTCCACTTT	CASSRQKDNSPLHF
TRBV19	NA	TRBD1	TRBJ1-1	TGTGCCAGTAGTTTGACAGGGGTCGAAACTGAAGCTTTCTTT	CASSLTGVETEAFF
TRBV2	once	TRBD1	TRBJ1-1	TGTGCCAGCACCCTGATTACAGGGGGGACTGAAGCTTTCTTT	CASTLITGGTEAFF
TRBV5-4	NA	NA	TRBJ2-5	TGTGCCACCCAGCTAGGGGGGTGGGAGGAGACCCAGTACTTC	CATQLGGWEETQYF
TRBV28	NA	NA	TRBJ2-4	TGTGCCAGCAGTTTAGGGGGGAGCCCCATTCAGTACTTC	CASSLGGSPIQYF
TRBV7-2	NA	NA	TRBJ2-2	TGTGCCAGCAGCTTTGGAGTCACCGGGGAGCTGTTTTTT	CASSFGVTGELFF
TRBV5-4	NA	NA	TRBJ1-1	TGTGCCAGCAGCCCGGTCCGGGAGAACACTGAAGCTTTCTTT	CASSPVRENTEAFF
TRBV5-5	NA	NA	TRBJ1-5	TGTGCCAGCAGCTTTCGTCAGCCCCAGCATTTT	CASSFRQPQHF
TRBV30	NA	NA	TRBJ2-1	TGTGCCTGGAGTGTATGGCTCCGGAGAGCGGACAATGAGCAGTTCTTC	CAWSVWLRRADNEQFF
TRBV4-1	NA	TRBD1	TRBJ2-7	TGCGCCAGCAGCCAGTGGGACAGCAACGAGCAGTACTTC	CASSQWDSNEQYF
TRBV2	NA	TRBD2	TRBJ2-6	TGTGCCAGTACCTCCGGACTAGCGGGGAGTGGGGCCAACGTCCTGACTTTC	CASTSGLAGSGANVLTF
TRBV6-4	NA	NA	TRBJ2-7	TGTGCCAGCAGTGACACCCAGGGGCGCGAGCAGTACTTC	CASSDTQGREQYF
TRBV5-4	NA	NA	TRBJ2-2	TGTGCCAGCAGCTTGTGGGCAGGGGAAGGGGAGCTGTTTTTT	CASSLWAGEGELFF
TRBV7-2	once	NA	TRBJ1-2	TGTGCCAGCAGCTTAGATCAGAGGGGGTATGGCTACACCTTC	CASSLDQRGYGYTF
TRBV9	NA	NA	TRBJ1-1	TGTGCCAGCAGCGTAGCAGGGAACACTGAAGCTTTCTTT	CASSVAGNTEAFF
TRBV10-1	NA	TRBD2	TRBJ2-3	TGCGCCAGCAGTGAGTCGGTGACTAGCGGGATAACGCAGTATTTT	CASSESVTSGITQYF
TRBV4-3	NA	NA	TRBJ1-2	TGCGCCAGCAGCCAAGGCTTAGGGTCAGGAGGCTACACCTTC	CASSQGLGSGGYTF
TRBV9	NA	NA	TRBJ1-2	TGTGCCAGCAGCCCGGGAGATACCTATGGCTACACCTTC	CASSPGDTYGYTF
TRBV15	once	NA	TRBJ2-5	TGTGCCACCAGCAGGGCGTTGGACCCTTCACAAGAGACCCAGTACTTC	CATSRALDPSQETQYF
TRBV19	NA	TRBD2	TRBJ2-7	TGTGCCAGTAGTATAGAGACTAGCGGTTACGAGCAGTACTTC	CASSIETSGYEQYF
TRBV19	NA	NA	TRBJ2-5	TGTGCCAGTAGTATCTGGGGCCCTGGGGAGACCCAGTACTTC	CASSIWGPGETQYF
TRBV7-8	NA	NA	TRBJ1-2	TGTGCCAGCAGCTTAGTTTCCGCGGTCGGCTACACCTTC	CASSLVSAVGYTF
TRBV13	NA	NA	TRBJ2-7	TGTGCCAGCAGCGCGGACCCCTACGAGCAGTACTTC	CASSADPYEQYF
TRBV7-8	NA	TRBD1	TRBJ2-2	TGTGCCAGCAGCTTAGCAGGACAGGGGGGCACCGGGGAGCTGTTTTTT	CASSLAGQGGTGELFF
TRBV19	few	NA	TRBJ2-7	TGTGCCAGTAGGACAAGTCCGGTCCACGAGCAGTACTTC	CASRTSPVHEQYF
TRBV6-5	NA	TRBD1	TRBJ1-2	TGTGCCAGCAGTTACCCCCTTGGACAGGGGTATGGCTACACCTTC	CASSYPLGQGYGYTF
TRBV6-1	NA	TRBD2	TRBJ2-5	TGTGCCAGCCGGAGGGCGGGGGGGCTTGAGGAGACCCAGTACTTC	CASRRAGGLEETQYF
TRBV5-6	once	TRBD1	TRBJ1-6	TGTGCCAGCAGCTTGGGGACAGGGGTTAATTCACCCCTCCACTTT	CASSLGTGVNSPLHF
TRBV11-1	NA	NA	TRBJ2-3	TGTGCCAGCAGTTGGGGCCGAGGAGGGGCCACAGATACGCAGTATTTT	CASSWGRGGATDTQYF
TRBV7-9	NA	NA	TRBJ2-6	TGTGCCAGCAGCTTAATATCGGACGGTGGGGCCAACGTCCTGACTTTC	CASSLISDGGANVLTF
TRBV29-1	NA	NA	TRBJ2-1	TGCAGCGCGTCCCAATTAGGGTCCTACAATGAGCAGTTCTTC	CSASQLGSYNEQFF
TRBV2	NA	TRBD2	TRBJ2-1	TGTGCCAGCACAACTAGCGGGGGGATCAATGAGCAGTTCTTC	CASTTSGGINEQFF
TRBV21-1	NA	NA	TRBJ2-1	TGTGCCAGCACTAGCGGGAATATATACAATGAGCAGTTCTTC	CASTSGNIYNEQFF
TRBV9	NA	TRBD1	TRBJ2-7	TGTGCCAGCAGCGTAGCCCTGGCAGGGGGTCCCTACGAGCAGTACTTC	CASSVALAGGPYEQYF